The source of this TCR beta chain is a study of regulatory T cells in long-lasting Graves disease. Findings of the study overall: Gene preferences differed: TRBV28, TRBJ1-2, TRBJ2-5 in persistent cases. Persistent Graves' cases showed lower TCR diversity than newly diagnosed cases. Samples came from peripheral blood alone, without thyroid tissue.

iRepertoire HTBI primers and Arm-PCR of CDR3 regions built TCR beta libraries. TCRdb re-derived calls from the multiplex PCR reads in MiXCR, one entry per CDR3 protein. The repertoire includes about 460,000 distinct CDR3 sequences, 20% to 25% of them detected once, and roughly 13% sits in the top ten. A note on this clonotype: Its antigen is currently unknown.

Germline CDR1 SEHNR, CDR2 FQNEAQ (reference sequence). This CDR3 has 12 amino acids. V gave up 7 bases and J gave up 6 bases, with 11 bases separating them. Time point: persistent/refractory GD, antithyroid drugs over 5 years with positive TRAb. Extracted PBMC RNA gave rise to the TCR library. Peripheral blood, about 10 milliliters per patient, was collected in EDTA tubes. The V and J genes are TRBV7-9 and TRBJ2-3, with D perhaps TRBD1 or TRBD2 (5 bases each). The sequence came from a female donor with Graves disease. Sequencing was performed on peripheral blood mononuclear cells (PBMCs), taken when the disease was refractory, from a patient treated with antithyroid drugs. CDR3 coding DNA: TGTGCCAGCACCGAAGGGGAGGATACGCAGTATTTT. Amino acids: CASTEGEDTQYF.